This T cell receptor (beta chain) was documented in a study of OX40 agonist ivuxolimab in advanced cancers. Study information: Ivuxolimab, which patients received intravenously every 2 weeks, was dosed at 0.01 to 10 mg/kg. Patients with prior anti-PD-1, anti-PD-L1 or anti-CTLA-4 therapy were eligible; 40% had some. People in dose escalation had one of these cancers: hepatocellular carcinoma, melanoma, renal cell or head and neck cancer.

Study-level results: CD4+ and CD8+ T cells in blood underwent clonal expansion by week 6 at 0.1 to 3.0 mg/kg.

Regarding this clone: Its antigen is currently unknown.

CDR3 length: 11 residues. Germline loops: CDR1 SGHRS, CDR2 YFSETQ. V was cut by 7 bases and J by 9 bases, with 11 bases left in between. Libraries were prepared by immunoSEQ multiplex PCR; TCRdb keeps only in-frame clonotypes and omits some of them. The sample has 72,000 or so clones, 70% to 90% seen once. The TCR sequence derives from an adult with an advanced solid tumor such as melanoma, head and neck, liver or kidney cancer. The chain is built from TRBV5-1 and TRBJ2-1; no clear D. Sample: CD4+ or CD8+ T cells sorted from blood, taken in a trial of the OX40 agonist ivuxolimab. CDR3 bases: TGCGCCAGCTCAGCTAGAGGTGAGCAGTTCTTC. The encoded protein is CASSARGEQFF.